This T cell receptor (beta chain) was sequenced for a study of blood T cell repertoires in COVID-19. Across the whole study: COVID-19 samples from acute and convalescent phases originated in the United States, Italy and Spain. Sources were T cells, B-cell-depleted T cells, or PBMCs; the material itself was cDNA or gDNA.

Sequencing was performed with immunoSEQ multiplex PCR; in TCRdb, only in-frame clones are kept and a portion is missing. The table has around 190,000 clones, roughly 77% seen once. This clone was seen a single time. Across fewer than 25 US areas, participants ranged in age from about 18 to 90 years. Participants were placed into cohorts based on the clinical history they reported. Sequenced: PBMCs or T cells enriched from blood (not recorded which). The origin of this receptor is a woman in her forties or fifties with acute COVID-19.

The chain's CDR3 is CASSVGRAAQPQHF. In nucleotides, the CDR3 is TGTGCCAGCAGCGTTGGCAGGGCGGCTCAGCCCCAGCATTTT. The gene calls are TRBV5-6 and TRBJ1-5, with D perhaps matching TRBD1 (5 bases). CDR1 SGHDT and CDR2 YYEEEE come from the germline V gene. The CDR3 has 14 residues. V shed 4 bases and J shed 6 bases, with 14 bases lying between them.